Listed below are T cell receptor beta chains from one sample, sequenced in a study of blood T cells in healthy people across ages. TCRdb reprocessed the 5' RACE reads with MiXCR, giving one entry per CDR3 protein. The data contain 1.5 million to 1.8 million distinct CDR3 sequences, approximately 43% of them singletons. Sequenced: blood. The receptors were gathered from a woman aged 18-29 years in good health. Each CDR3 is given with its conserved first and last residue. D genes are given only for firm matches. For some rows the clone size is stated as once, few or many, or as a class when expanded; others skip it.

d_call: .
clone_size: many
j_call: TRBJ2-1
v_call: TRBV5-5
cdr3_nt: TGTGCCAGCAGCTTGTCGCCGGGCTCCTACAATGAGCAGTTCTTC
cdr3_aa: CASSLSPGSYNEQFF

d_call: .
clone_size: .
j_call: TRBJ1-2
v_call: TRBV7-2
cdr3_nt: TGTGCCAGCAGCTTAAGAGTACAGAACTATGGCTACACCTTC
cdr3_aa: CASSLRVQNYGYTF

d_call: TRBD1
clone_size: many
j_call: TRBJ1-2
v_call: TRBV20-1
cdr3_nt: TGCAGTGCAACCAGGGACAGAGCTGACGGCTACACCTTC
cdr3_aa: CSATRDRADGYTF

d_call: .
clone_size: once
j_call: TRBJ1-3
v_call: TRBV10-3
cdr3_nt: TGTGCCATCGGCAACTCTGGAAACACCATATATTTT
cdr3_aa: CAIGNSGNTIYF

d_call: TRBD1
clone_size: few
j_call: TRBJ2-1
v_call: TRBV20-1
cdr3_nt: TGCAGTGCCCAACGCAGGGGGCGCGGATCCTACAATGAGCAGTTCTTC
cdr3_aa: CSAQRRGRGSYNEQFF

d_call: .
clone_size: .
j_call: TRBJ2-7
v_call: TRBV15
cdr3_nt: TGTGCCACCAGCAGAGACCCCCATGCCCTCTACGAGCAGTACTTC
cdr3_aa: CATSRDPHALYEQYF

d_call: TRBD2
clone_size: few
j_call: TRBJ2-1
v_call: TRBV6-5
cdr3_nt: TGTGCCAGCACTCTCGAGCTAGCGGGGATCAATGAGCAGTTCTTC
cdr3_aa: CASTLELAGINEQFF

d_call: .
clone_size: once
j_call: TRBJ2-7
v_call: TRBV28
cdr3_nt: TGTGCCAGCAGGTTACGAGGCTACGAGCAGTACTTC
cdr3_aa: CASRLRGYEQYF

d_call: TRBD2
clone_size: .
j_call: TRBJ2-4
v_call: TRBV12-3/TRBV12-4
cdr3_nt: TGTGCCAGCACCCATCGTTGGCGGGGGGGCTTGACTGAACTAGCCAAAAACATTCAGTACTTC
cdr3_aa: CASTHRWRGGLTELAKNIQYF

d_call: TRBD1
clone_size: few
j_call: TRBJ2-1
v_call: TRBV11-2
cdr3_nt: TGTGCCAGCAGCGTCGACAGGGACAATGAGCAGTTCTTC
cdr3_aa: CASSVDRDNEQFF

d_call: TRBD2
clone_size: .
j_call: TRBJ2-7
v_call: TRBV7-2
cdr3_nt: TGTGCCAGCAGATTCCCCACCGGGACTAGCGGGAACAATGAGCAGTACTTC
cdr3_aa: CASRFPTGTSGNNEQYF

d_call: .
clone_size: .
j_call: TRBJ2-6
v_call: TRBV5-1
cdr3_nt: TGCGCCAACAGCTTGAGTAGTTCGGGGGCCAACGTCCTGACTTTC
cdr3_aa: CANSLSSSGANVLTF

d_call: TRBD2
clone_size: few
j_call: TRBJ2-5
v_call: TRBV4-3
cdr3_nt: TGCGCCAGCAGCCGACTAGCGGGGGCTTTAAAAGAGACCCAGTACTTC
cdr3_aa: CASSRLAGALKETQYF

d_call: .
clone_size: .
j_call: TRBJ1-6
v_call: TRBV7-2
cdr3_nt: TGTGCCAGCAGCTTAGAGCGACAGGCCCTTGCAAATTCACCCCTCCACTTT
cdr3_aa: CASSLERQALANSPLHF

d_call: TRBD2
clone_size: .
j_call: TRBJ2-7
v_call: TRBV4-1
cdr3_nt: TGCGCCAGCAGCCAAGATCCCAGCGGGGGGGCCCACGAGCAGTACTTC
cdr3_aa: CASSQDPSGGAHEQYF

d_call: .
clone_size: .
j_call: TRBJ1-1
v_call: TRBV21-1
cdr3_nt: TGTGCCAGCAGGGCGCCAATCGATATGAACACTGAAGCTTTCTTT
cdr3_aa: CASRAPIDMNTEAFF

d_call: .
clone_size: few
j_call: TRBJ1-1
v_call: TRBV12-3/TRBV12-4
cdr3_nt: TGTGCCAGCAGTCCATGGAGGGAGGGGAACACTGAAGCTTTCTTT
cdr3_aa: CASSPWREGNTEAFF

d_call: .
clone_size: .
j_call: TRBJ2-5
v_call: TRBV20-1
cdr3_nt: TGCAGTGCTCCCCCTGCGACTAGTGGAGAGACCCAGTACTTC
cdr3_aa: CSAPPATSGETQYF

d_call: TRBD1
clone_size: .
j_call: TRBJ1-6
v_call: TRBV2
cdr3_nt: TGTGCCAGCATCCTTGGGACAGGCCCCGGGAATTCACCCCTCCACTTT
cdr3_aa: CASILGTGPGNSPLHF

d_call: .
clone_size: .
j_call: TRBJ2-7
v_call: TRBV20-1
cdr3_nt: TGCAGTGCCGCCCTGCGCGGGGCTAGCGAGCAGTACTTC
cdr3_aa: CSAALRGASEQYF

d_call: .
clone_size: .
j_call: TRBJ2-5
v_call: TRBV27
cdr3_nt: TGTGCCAGCAGCCCCCCCCCGGGCTCCCAAAAAGAGACCCAGTACTTC
cdr3_aa: CASSPPPGSQKETQYF

d_call: .
clone_size: .
j_call: TRBJ1-2
v_call: TRBV4-3
cdr3_nt: TGCGCCAGCAGCCAAGTACCAGGGACCGGCTACATCTTC
cdr3_aa: CASSQVPGTGYIF

d_call: TRBD1
clone_size: .
j_call: TRBJ1-2
v_call: TRBV7-2
cdr3_nt: TGTGCCAGCAGCTTCTTGACAGGGGTCGGCTACACCTTC
cdr3_aa: CASSFLTGVGYTF

d_call: TRBD2
clone_size: .
j_call: TRBJ2-7
v_call: TRBV6-2/TRBV6-3
cdr3_nt: TGTGCCAGCAGTCCGGGACTAGCGGGTCAGTATGAGCAGTACTTC
cdr3_aa: CASSPGLAGQYEQYF

d_call: TRBD1
clone_size: .
j_call: TRBJ1-4
v_call: TRBV4-3
cdr3_nt: TGCGCCAGCAGCCCACTCAGGAACAGGGGGAATGAAAAACTGTTTTTT
cdr3_aa: CASSPLRNRGNEKLFF

d_call: TRBD2
clone_size: .
j_call: TRBJ2-5
v_call: TRBV3-1
cdr3_nt: TGTGCCAGCAGCCAAACTAGCGGGGGACGAGGTCAAGAGACCCAGTACTTC
cdr3_aa: CASSQTSGGRGQETQYF

d_call: .
clone_size: .
j_call: TRBJ2-1
v_call: TRBV6-2/TRBV6-3
cdr3_nt: TGTGCCAGCAGTCAGCCCCCTTTCAGCGATGAGCAGTTCTTC
cdr3_aa: CASSQPPFSDEQFF

d_call: TRBD1
clone_size: .
j_call: TRBJ2-1
v_call: TRBV5-1
cdr3_nt: TGCGCCAGCAGCTCCACTGGGACAGGGTCGACTGAGCAGTTCTTC
cdr3_aa: CASSSTGTGSTEQFF

d_call: .
clone_size: few
j_call: TRBJ1-5
v_call: TRBV20-1
cdr3_nt: TGCAGTGCTAGAGCCCCTAGCGATCAGCCCCAGCATTTT
cdr3_aa: CSARAPSDQPQHF

d_call: .
clone_size: .
j_call: TRBJ2-1
v_call: TRBV20-1
cdr3_nt: TGCAGTGCTAGTTCTATCGGACAGCACTACAATGAGCAGTTCTTC
cdr3_aa: CSASSIGQHYNEQFF

d_call: TRBD2
clone_size: .
j_call: TRBJ2-1
v_call: TRBV5-1
cdr3_nt: TGCGCCAGCAGCTTGGACAGAGGCCTAGCGGGGGATTCCCACAATGAGCAGTTCTTC
cdr3_aa: CASSLDRGLAGDSHNEQFF

d_call: .
clone_size: .
j_call: TRBJ1-1
v_call: TRBV4-3
cdr3_nt: TGCGCCAGCAGCCAAGAAGGGACTCTCGGCGCTGAAGCTTTCTTT
cdr3_aa: CASSQEGTLGAEAFF

d_call: .
clone_size: .
j_call: TRBJ2-5
v_call: TRBV3-1
cdr3_nt: TGTGCCAGCAGCACGGGACCCAGGCTGGAGACCCAGTACTTC
cdr3_aa: CASSTGPRLETQYF

d_call: .
clone_size: .
j_call: TRBJ1-5
v_call: TRBV6-5
cdr3_nt: TGTGCCAGCAGTTCCTCTGGGGGCTATCAGCCCCAGCATTTT
cdr3_aa: CASSSSGGYQPQHF

d_call: .
clone_size: .
j_call: TRBJ1-3
v_call: TRBV12-3/TRBV12-4
cdr3_nt: TGTGCCAGGGGCAGCTCTGGAAACACCATATATTTT
cdr3_aa: CARGSSGNTIYF

d_call: TRBD1
clone_size: .
j_call: TRBJ1-1
v_call: TRBV5-1
cdr3_nt: TGCGCCAGCAGCACGGGACAGGCCACTGAAGCTTTCTTT
cdr3_aa: CASSTGQATEAFF

d_call: .
clone_size: .
j_call: TRBJ1-6
v_call: TRBV11-2
cdr3_nt: TGTGCCAGCAGTTCTCCGGGACAACTACACAATTCACCCCTCCACTTT
cdr3_aa: CASSSPGQLHNSPLHF

d_call: .
clone_size: .
j_call: TRBJ1-4
v_call: TRBV5-1
cdr3_nt: TGCGCCAGCAGTTCCCTGGGAACCAAACTGTTTTTT
cdr3_aa: CASSSLGTKLFF

d_call: TRBD2
clone_size: .
j_call: TRBJ2-5
v_call: TRBV20-1
cdr3_nt: TGCAGTGCTACACTAGCGGGAGTAAGAAATGAGCAGTACTTC
cdr3_aa: CSATLAGVRNEQYF

d_call: TRBD1
clone_size: many
j_call: TRBJ2-1
v_call: TRBV12-3/TRBV12-4
cdr3_nt: TGTGCCAGCAGTAGGGGACAGTACAATGAGCAGTTCTTC
cdr3_aa: CASSRGQYNEQFF

d_call: .
clone_size: few
j_call: TRBJ2-7
v_call: TRBV5-1
cdr3_nt: TGCGCCAGCAGCTTGGGAGGGCAGCTGGGCGAGCAGTACTTC
cdr3_aa: CASSLGGQLGEQYF

d_call: TRBD2
clone_size: many
j_call: TRBJ2-3
v_call: TRBV5-1
cdr3_nt: TGCGCCAGCAGCCCGACGGGGGGAGATACGCAGTATTTT
cdr3_aa: CASSPTGGDTQYF

d_call: .
clone_size: .
j_call: TRBJ2-7
v_call: TRBV7-9
cdr3_nt: TGTGCCAGCAGTTACCTAACAGGGAAACGTTCCTACGAGCAGTACTTC
cdr3_aa: CASSYLTGKRSYEQYF

d_call: .
clone_size: .
j_call: TRBJ2-3
v_call: TRBV19
cdr3_nt: TGTGCCAGTAGGACAGGGAGCGGGGTCACAGATACGCAGTATTTT
cdr3_aa: CASRTGSGVTDTQYF

d_call: .
clone_size: .
j_call: TRBJ2-3
v_call: TRBV10-3
cdr3_nt: TGTGCCATCAGACCGGGACACCAAGGGGTCGGGCAGTATTTT
cdr3_aa: CAIRPGHQGVGQYF